Below are 24 T cell receptor beta chains sequenced from a single sample in a study of control samples from healthy donors and cancer patients. The data were produced by immunoSEQ multiplex PCR, yet TCRdb's version contains in-frame clones alone and is incomplete. The table records 390,000 or so clones, around nine tenths of them present only once. The source material was PBMCs. These receptors were taken from a man aged 35-49 years with head and neck cancer.

The chain links TRBV13 to TRBJ2-1, with D possibly being TRBD2 (5 bases). CDR1 and CDR2 from the germline V gene are PRHDT and FYEKMQ (reference sequence). CDR3 length equals 16 residues. Trimming took 5 bases from V and 0 from J, leaving 14 bases between them. The CDR3 reads CASSPRLASSYNEQFF. The CDR3 nucleotides are TGTGCCAGCAGCCCTCGGCTAGCCAGCTCCTACAATGAGCAGTTCTTC.

The chain has TRBV19 and TRBJ2-5; the match to TRBD1 covers 8 bases. Germline loops: CDR1 LNHDA, CDR2 SQIVND (reference sequence). The CDR3 runs to 14 residues. J lost 5 bases, V lost 4 bases, and 6 bases had no gene match. The CDR3 DNA sequence: TGTGCCAGTAGTAGCCAGGGGGCTGGGGAGACCCAGTACTTC. The encoded protein is CASSSQGAGETQYF.

The J gene is TRBJ2-7, the V gene TRBV23-1; 9 nucleotides line up with TRBD1. TRBV23-1 is designated an ORF whose function remains uncertain. Trimming took 5 bases from V and 2 from J; bases not matched to a gene: 7. The CDR3 runs 15 residues. The DNA of the CDR3 is TGCGCCAGCAGTGCGCCGGGACAGGGAACCTACGAGCAGTACTTC. As protein: CASSAPGQGTYEQYF.

J is TRBJ2-1 and V is TRBV2, with 8 bases aligning to TRBD2. The CDR3 covers 15 residues. CDR1 SNHLY and CDR2 FYNNEI come from the germline V gene. The ends lost 2 bases at V and 8 bases at J; junction bases unmatched: 8. The CDR3 DNA is TGTGCCAGCAGTGAAATGGGCGGGAGGTTCGATGAGCAGTTCTTC. Translation gives CASSEMGGRFDEQFF.

The chain couples TRBV19 to TRBJ2-5; tentatively, D is TRBD2 (6 bases). Germline V gives CDR1 LNHDA, CDR2 SQIVND (reference sequence). V was pared by 3 bases and J by 5 bases, with 16 bases between. This CDR3 has 15 residues. As DNA, the CDR3 is TGTGCCAGTAGTATGGGAGGAAAGGGCGCGGAGACCCAGTACTTC. This sequence encodes CASSMGGKGAETQYF.

The chain recombines TRBV18 with TRBJ2-2; D remains unclear. Germline CDR1 reads KGHSH; CDR2 reads LQKENI. The CDR3 covers 14 residues. V was shortened by 2 bases and J by 4 bases, with 8 bases between the two germline ends. CDR3 residues: CASSPKASTGELFF. The CDR3 coding sequence is TGTGCCAGCTCACCAAAGGCTAGCACCGGGGAGCTGTTTTTT.

The rearrangement joins TRBV14 to TRBJ2-1; 14 nucleotides line up with TRBD2. V gave up 4 bases and J gave up 15 bases; unmatched junction bases: 8. The CDR3 sequence is 14 residues long. Germline V lookup: CDR1 SGHDN, CDR2 FVKESK. The CDR3: CASSLGLAGVRPFF. The CDR3 DNA sequence: TGTGCCAGCAGCCTGGGACTAGCGGGAGTTCGGCCGTTCTTC.

V and J are TRBV4-1 and TRBJ2-3, with 10 bases matching TRBD1. The CDR3 runs to 14 residues. The germline CDR1 and CDR2 sequences are MGHRA and YSYEKL. Trimming took 4 bases from V and 4 from J; bases not matched to a gene: 2. Here the CDR3 reads CASSRGTGADTQYF. CDR3 coding DNA: TGCGCCAGCAGCCGGGGGACAGGGGCAGATACGCAGTATTTT.

The CDR3 is CASTPRGRETQYF. The CDR3, as DNA: TGTGCCAGCACTCCCAGGGGGCGGGAGACCCAGTACTTC. The rearrangement uses TRBV12-3 or TRBV12-4 and TRBJ2-5; 8 bases map to TRBD1. Losses at the gene ends were 7 bases for V and 5 bases for J; bases not matched to a gene: 6. The CDR3 consists of 13 residues.

This clone was detected only once. The genes are TRBV19 and TRBJ2-7; D might be TRBD2 (5 bases). Trimming left V 9 bases short and J 6 bases short, with 18 bases between. The CDR3 consists of 13 residues. CDR1 LNHDA and CDR2 SQIVND come from the germline V gene (reference sequence). This CDR3 reads CASGVPPAGEQYF. In DNA, the CDR3 is TGTGCCAGCGGGGTTCCTCCGGCGGGCGAGCAGTACTTC.

Only a few counts were recorded for this clone. This chain links TRBV7-2 with TRBJ1-2, with D possibly TRBD1 on 6 matching bases. CDR3 length: 13 amino acids. The germline CDR1 and CDR2 sequences are SGHTA and FQGNSA. Trimming took off 7 bases at V and 8 bases at J, with 17 bases between the two ends. The CDR3 DNA reads as TGTGCCAGCACCGATACAGGGCCGGGAGGCTACACCTTC. This codes for CASTDTGPGGYTF.

This chain uses TRBV11-2 with TRBJ1-1; D gene uncertain. Trimming shortened V by 4 bases and J by 1 base, and 10 bases separated the two germline ends. The CDR3 has 14 residues. Germline V gene lookup returns CDR1 SGHAT and CDR2 FQNNGV. CDR3 sequence: CASSWRHGNTEAFF. CDR3 in DNA: TGTGCCAGCAGCTGGCGCCACGGGAACACTGAAGCTTTCTTT.

The rearrangement links TRBV15 to TRBJ2-7; 10 bases are shared with TRBD1. The junction had 8 bases not matched to a gene; V was cut back by 0 bases and J by 0 bases. Germline CDR1 reads LNHNV; CDR2 reads YYDKDF (reference sequence). This CDR3 contains 18 residues. CDR3 DNA: TGTGCCACCAGCAGAGAGGGACAGGGGCCGCTGCGCTCCTACGAGCAGTACTTC. Encoded protein: CATSREGQGPLRSYEQYF.

This chain links TRBV9 with TRBJ2-2; tentative D call: TRBD1 (6 bases). V lost 0 bases and J 6 bases, leaving 15 bases between the germline ends. Germline CDR1 is SGDLS and CDR2 is YYNGEE. The CDR3 spans 16 residues. CDR3 region: CASSVVDSVYAGELFF. As DNA, the CDR3 is TGTGCCAGCAGCGTAGTGGACAGTGTTTACGCCGGGGAGCTGTTTTTT.

J is TRBJ2-7 and V is TRBV3-1 (or the pseudogene TRBV3-2); D remains unclear. V was clipped by 3 bases and J by 6 bases, with 15 bases between them. CDR1 and CDR2 (germline): LGHDT, YNNKEL (reference sequence). The CDR3 spans 14 residues. This CDR3 reads CASSQQHGVGEQYF. The CDR3 bases are TGTGCCAGCAGCCAGCAGCATGGGGTCGGCGAGCAGTACTTC.

The chain links TRBV6-2 or TRBV6-3 to TRBJ2-3; 12 nucleotides match TRBD2. After removal of 0 bases from V and 4 bases from J, the junction contained 11 bases not matched to a gene. Germline CDR1 is MNHEY and CDR2 is SVGEGT. The CDR3 is 19 residues long. The CDR3 coding sequence is TGTGCCAGCAGTTACTCCCGGACTAGCGGGGAGGTGACCCCAGATACGCAGTATTTT. Translation gives CASSYSRTSGEVTPDTQYF.

The CDR3 nucleotides read TGTGCCAGCAGTTCCTTGGCGGGAGGGCCCTACAATGAGCAGTTCTTC. Its protein is CASSSLAGGPYNEQFF. The chain combines TRBV6-5 with TRBJ2-1, with 9 bases matching TRBD2. The V gene's germline CDR1 is MNHEY and CDR2 SVGAGI. Unmatched junction bases numbered 6, after V lost 4 bases and J lost 2 bases. The CDR3 runs 16 residues.

J is TRBJ2-3 and V is TRBV11-3, with TRBD2 matching 8 bases. Germline CDR1 is SGHNT and CDR2 is YENEEA. The trim removed 4 bases at V and 2 bases at J, leaving 5 bases unmatched. CDR3 size: 15 residues. DNA for the CDR3: TGTGCCAGCAGCTCTGGCGGGGGGACCACAGATACGCAGTATTTT. Translated, it gives CASSSGGGTTDTQYF.

This chain uses TRBV11-1 with TRBJ2-5; tentatively, D is TRBD2 (6 bases). This CDR3 has 14 amino acids. Per the germline V gene, CDR1 is SGHAT and CDR2 is FQDESV (reference sequence). V gave up 3 bases and J gave up 2 bases, with 10 bases separating them. The DNA of the CDR3 is TGTGCCAGCAGCTTGGTGGGACTTCAAGAGACCCAGTACTTC. This gives the protein CASSLVGLQETQYF. The whole variable domain, remainder taken from reference TRBV11-1 and TRBJ2-5, is EAEVAQSPRYKITEKSQAVAFWCDPISGHATLYWYRQILGQGPELLVQFQDESVVDDSQLPKDRFSAERLKGVDSTLKIQPAELGDSAMYLCASSLVGLQETQYFGPGTRLLVL.

The V and J genes are TRBV5-1 and TRBJ2-3; TRBD2 aligns across 7 bases. V trimming: 5 bases; J trimming: 4 bases; junction bases outside the gene matches: 7. Germline lookup yields CDR1 SGHRS and CDR2 YFSETQ. There are 14 residues in the CDR3. CDR3 in DNA: TGCGCCAGCAGATCTGTAGCGGGCGCAGATACGCAGTATTTT. Its protein is CASRSVAGADTQYF.

The rearrangement joins TRBV4-2 to TRBJ2-1, with 11 bases matching TRBD2. Trimming removed 0 bases from V and 2 bases from J; junction bases left unmatched: 6. From germline, CDR1 is LGHNA and CDR2 YNFKEQ. The CDR3 contains 18 residues. The DNA of the CDR3 is TGTGCCAGCAGCCAAGATCTACGACTAGCGGGACCCTACAATGAGCAGTTCTTC. Translating gives CASSQDLRLAGPYNEQFF.

The genes are TRBV28 and TRBJ1-5, with 9 bases lining up with TRBD1. J gave up 0 bases and V 7 bases, and 4 bases lay outside the gene matches. Per the germline V gene, CDR1 is MDHEN and CDR2 is SYDVKM. CDR3 length: 15 amino acids. This CDR3 is CASTRDRVSNQPQHF. In DNA, the CDR3 is TGTGCCAGCACCCGGGACAGGGTTAGCAATCAGCCCCAGCATTTT.

J is TRBJ1-4 and V is TRBV7-9, with TRBD1 matching over 11 bases. CDR3 length equals 17 residues. The germline gives CDR1 SEHNR, CDR2 FQNEAQ (reference sequence). J gave up 3 bases and V 5 bases, and 8 bases lay outside the gene matches. CDR3 loop: CASSPRTGGSPNEKLFF. The CDR3 DNA is TGTGCCAGCAGCCCCCGGACAGGGGGCTCCCCTAATGAAAAACTGTTTTTT.

This chain uses TRBV6-2 or TRBV6-3 with TRBJ2-5, with TRBD2 identical over 9 bases. With 6 bases clipped from V and 5 bases from J, the junction kept 10 bases outside the gene matches. Germline CDR1 is MNHEY and CDR2 is SVGEGT. The CDR3 runs to 15 residues. The CDR3: CASSILAAGGETQYF. CDR3 DNA: TGTGCCAGCAGCATTCTAGCGGCGGGGGGGGAGACCCAGTACTTC.